This T cell receptor (beta chain) was observed in a study of blood T cell repertoires in COVID-19. Assay: immunoSEQ multiplex PCR; the TCRdb copy retains only in-frame clones and omits some. Of some 62,000 clones listed, roughly 75% are singletons. Between the trimmed V and J ends, which lost 0 bases and 0 bases, there was a span of 11 bases. This CDR3 region has 16 residues. The germline V gene encodes CDR1 SGHNT and CDR2 YYREEE (reference sequence). The sequenced material came from peripheral blood. The chain is built from TRBV5-4 and TRBJ2-3, with D maybe TRBD2 (6 bases). This TCR was sampled from a man aged 60 to 75 with COVID-19, enrolled during active disease. The CDR3 region is CASSLDAGRSTDTQYF. CDR3 sequence (DNA): TGTGCCAGCAGCTTGGATGCGGGACGTAGCACAGATACGCAGTATTTT.